Here is one T cell receptor beta chain with its context. Libraries were prepared by immunoSEQ multiplex PCR; TCRdb keeps only in-frame clonotypes and omits some of them. The sample yields approximately 130,000 clones, about nine tenths seen once. This sample stems from a study of blood T cell repertoires in COVID-19. CDR3 length equals 14 residues. Germline V lookup: CDR1 SNHLY, CDR2 FYNNEI. After removal of 7 bases from V and 2 bases from J, the junction contained 6 bases not matched to a gene. The sequenced material came from peripheral blood. V usage is TRBV2 and J usage is TRBJ1-1; 8 bases line up with TRBD1. The sequence came from a man aged 45-65 years with active COVID-19. As DNA, the CDR3 is TGTGCCAGCAAAGGACAGGGCCTAAACACTGAAGCTTTCTTT. Translating it yields CASKGQGLNTEAFF.